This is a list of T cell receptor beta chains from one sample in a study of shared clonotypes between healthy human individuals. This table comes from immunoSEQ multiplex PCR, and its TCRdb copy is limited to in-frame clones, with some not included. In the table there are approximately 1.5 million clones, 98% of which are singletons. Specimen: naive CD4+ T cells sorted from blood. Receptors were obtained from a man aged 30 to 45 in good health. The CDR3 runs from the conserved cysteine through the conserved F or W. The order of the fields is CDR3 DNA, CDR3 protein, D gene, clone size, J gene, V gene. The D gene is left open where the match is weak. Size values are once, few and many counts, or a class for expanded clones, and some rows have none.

cdr3_nt: TGCGCAGGAATCCAAGGCAGTGCGAACACCGGGGAGCTGTTTTTT
cdr3_aa: CAGIQGSANTGELFF
d_call: NA
clone_size: NA
j_call: TRBJ2-2
v_call: TRBV29-1

cdr3_nt: TGTGCCAGCAGCGTTATAGCGGGAGGGACCTACAATGAGCAGTTCTTC
cdr3_aa: CASSVIAGGTYNEQFF
d_call: TRBD2
clone_size: NA
j_call: TRBJ2-1
v_call: TRBV7-2

cdr3_nt: TGTGCCAGCAGTAGGCGGAGTTCGGGGCGAGATTTTCCCGGGGAGCTGTTTTTT
cdr3_aa: CASSRRSSGRDFPGELFF
d_call: NA
clone_size: NA
j_call: TRBJ2-2
v_call: TRBV5-6

cdr3_nt: TGTGCCTGGAGTTTGAGCGTTTACAATGAGCAGTTCTTC
cdr3_aa: CAWSLSVYNEQFF
d_call: NA
clone_size: NA
j_call: TRBJ2-1
v_call: TRBV30

cdr3_nt: TGTGCCAGCAGTCCAGGGGGTCCGGGTGAAGCTTTCTTT
cdr3_aa: CASSPGGPGEAFF
d_call: TRBD1
clone_size: NA
j_call: TRBJ1-1
v_call: TRBV28

cdr3_nt: TGTGCCAGCAGCCAAGGGGTTTACAATGAGCAGTTCTTC
cdr3_aa: CASSQGVYNEQFF
d_call: NA
clone_size: NA
j_call: TRBJ2-1
v_call: TRBV11-2

cdr3_nt: TGTGCCAGCAGCTTCAGGGGTTGGCCCTACGAGCAGTACTTC
cdr3_aa: CASSFRGWPYEQYF
d_call: NA
clone_size: NA
j_call: TRBJ2-7
v_call: TRBV7-3

cdr3_nt: TGCGCCAGCAGCTTGCTGTCGGGGGAGCAGTACTTC
cdr3_aa: CASSLLSGEQYF
d_call: NA
clone_size: NA
j_call: TRBJ2-7
v_call: TRBV5-1

cdr3_nt: TGTGCCAGTAGTATGGGCAGGGAAGTCTCCGTCGGGCCCCAGCATTTT
cdr3_aa: CASSMGREVSVGPQHF
d_call: NA
clone_size: NA
j_call: TRBJ1-5
v_call: TRBV19

cdr3_nt: TGCGCCAGCAGCTTGGTTGTAGGGGTCTACGAGCAGTACTTC
cdr3_aa: CASSLVVGVYEQYF
d_call: NA
clone_size: NA
j_call: TRBJ2-7
v_call: TRBV5-1

cdr3_nt: TGTGCCAGCAGTCTGGCAGTAAGGTACGAGCAGTACTTC
cdr3_aa: CASSLAVRYEQYF
d_call: NA
clone_size: NA
j_call: TRBJ2-7
v_call: TRBV6-1

cdr3_nt: TGCGCCAGCAGCCATCCCATGGGCAGGGCGGTCTCCTACGAGCAGTACTTC
cdr3_aa: CASSHPMGRAVSYEQYF
d_call: NA
clone_size: NA
j_call: TRBJ2-7
v_call: TRBV4-1

cdr3_nt: TGCAGCGTTGCGGGGGGTCCCTACAATGAGCAGTTCTTC
cdr3_aa: CSVAGGPYNEQFF
d_call: TRBD2
clone_size: NA
j_call: TRBJ2-1
v_call: TRBV29-1

cdr3_nt: TGTGCCAGCTCACCATACCGGGTAGAGGTGGTGGATGGCTACACCTTC
cdr3_aa: CASSPYRVEVVDGYTF
d_call: NA
clone_size: NA
j_call: TRBJ1-2
v_call: TRBV18

cdr3_nt: TGTGCCAGCAGCCTCGGGGACACCTCCTACGAGCAGTACTTC
cdr3_aa: CASSLGDTSYEQYF
d_call: NA
clone_size: NA
j_call: TRBJ2-7
v_call: TRBV7-6

cdr3_nt: TGCGCCAGACTACCCGGGACAGGGTATTTTGGCTACACCTTC
cdr3_aa: CARLPGTGYFGYTF
d_call: TRBD1
clone_size: NA
j_call: TRBJ1-2
v_call: TRBV10-1

cdr3_nt: TGTGCCAGCAGTGAATACGGAACCCGCGGAGGTGAGCAGTTCTTC
cdr3_aa: CASSEYGTRGGEQFF
d_call: NA
clone_size: NA
j_call: TRBJ2-1
v_call: TRBV25-1

cdr3_nt: TGTGCCAGTAGTATAGGGAGCTCTGGGGCCAACGTCCTGACTTTC
cdr3_aa: CASSIGSSGANVLTF
d_call: NA
clone_size: few
j_call: TRBJ2-6
v_call: TRBV19

cdr3_nt: TGCGCCAGCAGCGACCCACAGGGTTTCCCTAATGAGCAGTTCTTC
cdr3_aa: CASSDPQGFPNEQFF
d_call: NA
clone_size: NA
j_call: TRBJ2-1
v_call: TRBV5-1

cdr3_nt: TGTGCCAGCAGCTCAGGGGGAGGGCCCGTCTACGAGCAGTACTTC
cdr3_aa: CASSSGGGPVYEQYF
d_call: NA
clone_size: NA
j_call: TRBJ2-7
v_call: TRBV7-2

cdr3_nt: TGTGCCAGCGGCCCTCTTGGGGGCATTCAGTACTTC
cdr3_aa: CASGPLGGIQYF
d_call: NA
clone_size: NA
j_call: TRBJ2-4
v_call: TRBV28

cdr3_nt: TGTGCCAGCTCGTCTACTGAAGCTTTCTTT
cdr3_aa: CASSSTEAFF
d_call: NA
clone_size: NA
j_call: TRBJ1-1
v_call: TRBV18

cdr3_nt: TGTGCCAGCAGCTTAGGGCTAGCGGGTAGCACAGATACGCAGTATTTT
cdr3_aa: CASSLGLAGSTDTQYF
d_call: TRBD2
clone_size: NA
j_call: TRBJ2-3
v_call: TRBV7-2

cdr3_nt: TGTGCCAGCAGCCCGACGAGACTAGCGGGCTCCTACGAGCAGTACTTC
cdr3_aa: CASSPTRLAGSYEQYF
d_call: TRBD2
clone_size: NA
j_call: TRBJ2-7
v_call: TRBV7-2

cdr3_nt: TGCGCCAGCAGCGACATTAGCGGGAGGGCCTACAATGAGCAGTTCTTC
cdr3_aa: CASSDISGRAYNEQFF
d_call: TRBD2
clone_size: NA
j_call: TRBJ2-1
v_call: TRBV5-1

cdr3_nt: TGTGCCAGCAGCAAAGAGGGAGACGGACAGCGGGAGACCCAGTACTTC
cdr3_aa: CASSKEGDGQRETQYF
d_call: NA
clone_size: NA
j_call: TRBJ2-5
v_call: TRBV21-1

cdr3_nt: TGTGCCAGCAGTTTCGCGAGGATCGAGCAGTACTTC
cdr3_aa: CASSFARIEQYF
d_call: NA
clone_size: NA
j_call: TRBJ2-7
v_call: TRBV28

cdr3_nt: TGTGCCAGCAGCTGGCCTGGTAGTTCTAGCGGTAATGAGCAGTTCTTC
cdr3_aa: CASSWPGSSSGNEQFF
d_call: TRBD2
clone_size: NA
j_call: TRBJ2-1
v_call: TRBV5-4

cdr3_nt: TGCGCCAGCAGCTTAGGGGGCGCGGGCCTCTCCTACAATGAGCAGTTCTTC
cdr3_aa: CASSLGGAGLSYNEQFF
d_call: TRBD1
clone_size: NA
j_call: TRBJ2-1
v_call: TRBV5-1

cdr3_nt: TGTGCCTGGAGTCCGGGGCCCGGGGAGCTGTTTTTT
cdr3_aa: CAWSPGPGELFF
d_call: NA
clone_size: NA
j_call: TRBJ2-2
v_call: TRBV30

cdr3_nt: TGTGCCAGCAGCTTAGAAGCAATAGATACGCAGTATTTT
cdr3_aa: CASSLEAIDTQYF
d_call: NA
clone_size: NA
j_call: TRBJ2-3
v_call: TRBV7-9

cdr3_nt: TGTGCCAGCAGCTTGGGGGGATCCGGGGCCAACGTCCTGACTTTC
cdr3_aa: CASSLGGSGANVLTF
d_call: NA
clone_size: NA
j_call: TRBJ2-6
v_call: TRBV5-4

cdr3_nt: TGCGCCAGCAGCTCGACTAGCGGGAGGCCACAAAATACGCAGTATTTT
cdr3_aa: CASSSTSGRPQNTQYF
d_call: TRBD2
clone_size: NA
j_call: TRBJ2-3
v_call: TRBV10-1

cdr3_nt: TGTGCCATCAGAAGGGACTCCATTAGCACAGATACGCAGTATTTT
cdr3_aa: CAIRRDSISTDTQYF
d_call: NA
clone_size: once
j_call: TRBJ2-3
v_call: TRBV10-3

cdr3_nt: TGTGCCAGCTCACAACTAGCGGTGACCTACGAGCAGTACTTC
cdr3_aa: CASSQLAVTYEQYF
d_call: TRBD2
clone_size: NA
j_call: TRBJ2-7
v_call: TRBV18

cdr3_nt: TGTGCCAGCAGCTTGGAGCGTCTTGGGTATGGCTACACCTTC
cdr3_aa: CASSLERLGYGYTF
d_call: NA
clone_size: NA
j_call: TRBJ1-2
v_call: TRBV5-4

cdr3_nt: TGCGCCAGCAGCTTGGAAAGGACAGGGCTCTACGAGCAGTACTTC
cdr3_aa: CASSLERTGLYEQYF
d_call: TRBD1
clone_size: NA
j_call: TRBJ2-7
v_call: TRBV5-1

cdr3_nt: TGTGCCAGCAGTTTTACCAATCAGCCCCAGCATTTT
cdr3_aa: CASSFTNQPQHF
d_call: NA
clone_size: NA
j_call: TRBJ1-5
v_call: TRBV27

cdr3_nt: TGTGCCAGCAGCCTACGCGTTTCTAGCGGGAGTGAGGATACGCAGTATTTT
cdr3_aa: CASSLRVSSGSEDTQYF
d_call: TRBD2
clone_size: NA
j_call: TRBJ2-3
v_call: TRBV5-5

cdr3_nt: TGTGCCTGGGGGGGACTAGCGGGTGCAGATACGCAGTATTTT
cdr3_aa: CAWGGLAGADTQYF
d_call: TRBD2
clone_size: NA
j_call: TRBJ2-3
v_call: TRBV30

cdr3_nt: TGTGCCAGCAGTGAGGGTCGCCTTGGTGAGCAGTTCTTC
cdr3_aa: CASSEGRLGEQFF
d_call: NA
clone_size: NA
j_call: TRBJ2-1
v_call: TRBV2

cdr3_nt: TGTGCCATCAGTGAGGATAGGAGCGGGACCGAGCAGTACTTC
cdr3_aa: CAISEDRSGTEQYF
d_call: TRBD2
clone_size: NA
j_call: TRBJ2-7
v_call: TRBV10-3

cdr3_nt: TGCGCCAGCAGCTTGCAACAGACCGCCACCGGGGAGCTGTTTTTT
cdr3_aa: CASSLQQTATGELFF
d_call: NA
clone_size: NA
j_call: TRBJ2-2
v_call: TRBV5-1